This T cell receptor (beta chain) was sequenced in a study of vaccination effects on CD4 cells after COVID-19. In regard to this clone: Its target is unknown.

ViraFEST assay sequencing came after antigen-specific CD4+ T cells were expanded with viral peptide pools. Having been cultured for roughly 9 days, the cells underwent CD4+ T cell isolation. Some clones are missing from TCRdb's copy, which holds only in-frame ones; the method was immunoSEQ multiplex PCR. The repertoire consists of about 61,000 clones, with roughly 76% occurring once and the leading ten covering less than 3%. The CDR3 covers 14 residues. Germline CDR1 MNHEY, CDR2 SVGAGI. V was clipped by 7 bases and J by 0 bases, with 11 bases between them. This TCR was sampled from a human donor who received a COVID-19 vaccine. This chain links TRBV6-5 with TRBJ2-3, with no clear D. The sample in question was CD4+ T cells from PBMCs cultured with HCoV-229E spike peptides, obtained before COVID-19 vaccination. The CDR3 spells CASKVETSTDTQYF. The CDR3 coding sequence is TGTGCCAGCAAGGTCGAGACTAGCACAGATACGCAGTATTTT.